One and the same sample provided the 26 T cell receptor beta chains below, sequenced in a study of blood T cells in healthy people across ages. Then a second PCR, running roughly 7 to 11 cycles, was carried out with a sample-barcoded 5' primer and a J-beta primer mix. TCRdb ran MiXCR on the 5' RACE reads and lists one entry per CDR3 protein. This sample has 1,500,000 or so distinct CDR3 sequences, with approximately 43% found just once. Sequenced sample: blood. These receptor sequences come from a woman younger than 35 in good health.

This clonotype showed up just a few times. V usage is TRBV12-3 or TRBV12-4 and J usage is TRBJ1-4, with TRBD1 matching over 8 bases. This CDR3 contains 17 residues. J gave up 0 bases and V 0 bases, and 3 bases lay outside the gene matches. CDR3 loop: CASSLAIQGATNEKLFF. CDR3 nucleotide sequence: TGTGCCAGCAGTTTAGCCATACAGGGGGCAACTAATGAAAAACTGTTTTTT.

This clonotype was picked up many times. V usage is TRBV2 and J usage is TRBJ1-2; weak D call: TRBD1 (5 bases). The V end lost 4 bases, the J end lost 0 bases, and 6 bases lay between the germline ends. The CDR3 runs 13 residues. Germline CDR1 reads SNHLY; CDR2 reads FYNNEI. The CDR3 protein is CASSAGPNYGYTF. CDR3 bases: TGTGCCAGCAGTGCAGGGCCTAACTATGGCTACACCTTC.

The V and J genes are TRBV20-1 and TRBJ2-5; no reliable D call. Trimming pared 7 bases from V and 5 bases from J, leaving 14 bases between. Germline values: CDR1 DFQATT, CDR2 SNEGSKA (reference sequence). This CDR3 spans 12 amino acids. The CDR3 reads CSVDLPLETQYF. The DNA for the CDR3 is TGCAGTGTTGACTTACCACTGGAGACCCAGTACTTC.

This clonotype was detected only a few times. The chain couples TRBV6-1 to TRBJ2-3, with no clear D. Germline-derived CDR1 and CDR2 are MNHNS and SASEGT. Trimming cost V 8 bases and J 3 bases, with 12 bases left between them. There are 13 residues in the CDR3. CDR3 residues: CASGVTHTDTQYF. In DNA form, the CDR3 reads TGTGCCAGCGGGGTGACACATACAGATACGCAGTATTTT.

Comment on this clonotype: The junction departs from germline at one end; a sequencing error may be responsible. V usage is TRBV20-1 and J usage is TRBJ2-7; D call uncertain. Germline V gives CDR1 DFQATT, CDR2 SNEGSKA (reference sequence). The CDR3 loop spans 13 amino acids. CDR3 coding DNA: TGTAGTGCTAGACTCTCGGGTGCCTCTAACCAGTACTTC. Amino acids: CSARLSGASNQYF.

This clonotype showed up just a few times. CDR3 coding DNA: TGCGCCAGCAGCTCTCTCAGGAGCTCCTACAATGAGCAGTTCTTC. It is translated as CASSSLRSSYNEQFF. The chain couples TRBV4-3 to TRBJ2-1, with unresolved D. The germline V and J ends were trimmed by 5 bases and 0 bases, with 11 bases remaining between them. The CDR3 consists of 15 residues. CDR1 is LGHNA and CDR2 is YSLEER in the germline V gene.

Only a few counts were recorded for this clonotype. The chain carries TRBV5-1 and TRBJ2-3; D gene unclear. CDR1 and CDR2 from the germline V gene are SGHRS and YFSETQ. The CDR3 loop spans 14 amino acids. V was trimmed by 3 bases and J by 2 bases, leaving 10 bases between them. The CDR3: CASSSDPNTDTQYF. The CDR3 DNA reads TGCGCCAGCAGCTCCGACCCCAACACAGATACGCAGTATTTT. Using reference TRBV5-1 and TRBJ2-3 for the parts outside the CDR3, the full variable domain is KAGVTQTPRYLIKTRGQQVTLSCSPISGHRSVSWYQQTPGQGLQFLFEYFSETQRNKGNFPGRFSGRQFSNSRSEMNVSTLELGDSALYLCASSSDPNTDTQYFGPGTRLTVL.

V usage is TRBV5-5 and J usage is TRBJ2-1; 9 bases are shared with TRBD1. The ends lost 4 bases at V and 10 bases at J; junction bases unmatched: 9. Germline-derived CDR1 and CDR2 are SGHKS and YYEKEE (reference sequence). The CDR3 is made up of 14 amino acids. CDR3 nucleotide sequence: TGTGCCAGCAGCGAGATCGACAGGGGGGACGAGCAGTTCTTC. Translation: CASSEIDRGDEQFF. The complete variable domain, with remaining parts taken from reference TRBV5-5 and TRBJ2-1, reads DAGVTQSPTHLIKTRGQQVTLRCSPISGHKSVSWYQQVLGQGPQFIFQYYEKEERGRGNFPDRFSARQFPNYSSELNVNALLLGDSALYLCASSEIDRGDEQFFGPGTRLTVL.

V usage is TRBV11-2 and J usage is TRBJ1-5; D is ambiguous. The CDR3 is 13 residues long. Between the trimmed V and J ends, which lost 5 bases and 2 bases, there was a span of 7 bases. Per germline, CDR1 SGHAT and CDR2 FQNNGV. The CDR3 sequence: CASSEGRNQPQHF. The CDR3 DNA sequence: TGTGCCAGCAGCGAGGGTCGCAATCAGCCCCAGCATTTT.

The rearrangement joins TRBV4-3 to TRBJ1-1; D call uncertain. The length of the CDR3 is 14 residues. Trimming shortened V by 0 bases and J by 0 bases, and 5 bases separated the two germline ends. The germline CDR1 and CDR2 sequences are LGHNA and YSLEER. This CDR3 is CASSQEHVNTEAFF. The CDR3 DNA is TGCGCCAGCAGCCAAGAGCATGTGAACACTGAAGCTTTCTTT.

This clonotype was counted between two and nine times. This chain links TRBV20-1 with TRBJ2-3; a weak D match, TRBD2 (5 bases). Germline lookup yields CDR1 DFQATT and CDR2 SNEGSKA (reference sequence). CDR3 length equals 16 residues. V lost 0 bases and J lost 2, with 15 bases in between. CDR3 amino acids: CSARDFPGLTTDTQYF. CDR3 coding DNA: TGCAGTGCTAGAGATTTCCCCGGACTCACCACAGATACGCAGTATTTT.

This sequence joins TRBV30 and TRBJ1-5, with 8 bases fitting TRBD1. V shed 2 bases and J 0 bases; nucleotides not matched to a gene: 9. Germline V gene sequence: CDR1 GTSNPN, CDR2 SVGIG (reference sequence). CDR3 length equals 17 residues. DNA of the CDR3: TGTGCCTGGAGTACCCTGGGGACAGGTAATAGCAATCAGCCCCAGCATTTT. Protein sequence: CAWSTLGTGNSNQPQHF.

The rearrangement links TRBV9 to TRBJ1-5; possible D gene TRBD1, 6 bases. Germline CDR1 SGDLS, CDR2 YYNGEE. The V gene lost 1 base and the J gene lost 6 bases, with 11 bases spanning the gap. There are 14 residues in the CDR3. CDR3 region: CASSVSGGAQPQHF. CDR3 coding DNA: TGTGCCAGCAGCGTATCGGGGGGGGCTCAGCCCCAGCATTTT. The full variable domain, rest sourced from reference TRBV9 and TRBJ1-5, is DSGVTQTPKHLITATGQRVTLRCSPRSGDLSVYWYQQSLDQGLQFLIQYYNGEERAKGNILERFSAQQFPDLHSELNLSSLELGDSALYFCASSVSGGAQPQHFGDGTRLSIL.

This clonotype was found a few times. The rearrangement links TRBV28 to TRBJ2-5, with 11 bases that match TRBD2. The J call is uncertain, as TRBJ2-7 better fits the DNA end. The CDR3 is 15 residues long. The germline V gene encodes CDR1 MDHEN and CDR2 SYDVKM. The CDR3 nucleotides read TGTGCCAGCAGTTTATTAGCGGGAGGGTTCCACGAGCAGTACTTC. This translates into CASSLLAGGFHEQYF.

The V gene is TRBV5-1, the J gene TRBJ2-7, with TRBD1 matching over 11 bases. The CDR3 consists of 15 residues. Per the germline V gene, CDR1 is SGHRS and CDR2 is YFSETQ. Trimming cost V 2 bases and J 6 bases; bases outside gene matches: 7. CDR3 bases: TGCGCCAGCAGCTTAACAGGGACAGGGGGATTCGAGCAGTACTTC. Translating it yields CASSLTGTGGFEQYF.

The V call is TRBV13, the J call TRBJ2-3, with TRBD2 as a possible D gene (5 bases). This CDR3 spans 14 amino acids. The V end lost 1 base, the J end lost 3 bases, and 8 bases lay between the germline ends. Germline V CDR1 and CDR2: PRHDT, FYEKMQ (reference sequence). The chain's CDR3 is CASSLALETDTQYF. Written as DNA, the CDR3 is TGTGCCAGCAGCTTAGCACTAGAGACAGATACGCAGTATTTT.

The chain employs TRBV7-2 and TRBJ2-1; tentative D call: TRBD2 (7 bases). Germline CDR1 reads SGHTA; CDR2 reads FQGNSA. The CDR3 length is 14 residues. V dropped 6 bases and J dropped 6 bases, with 15 bases sitting between them. CDR3 protein: CASRWGGYSNEQFF. The CDR3, as DNA: TGTGCCAGCAGGTGGGGGGGCTATAGCAATGAGCAGTTCTTC.

A few counts support this clonotype. The CDR3 loop is CSARQLAGGYTDTQYF. DNA of the CDR3: TGCAGTGCTAGACAACTAGCGGGAGGGTACACAGATACGCAGTATTTT. This rearrangement joins TRBV20-1 to TRBJ2-3, with TRBD2 matching over 13 bases. The CDR3 extends over 16 amino acids. J lost 2 bases, V lost 2 bases, and 4 bases had no gene match. Germline CDR1 reads DFQATT; CDR2 reads SNEGSKA (reference sequence).

The chain joins TRBV9 to TRBJ2-3; D is perhaps TRBD2 (7 bases). V lost 4 bases, J lost 0 bases, and 18 bases lay in between. Germline CDR1 is SGDLS and CDR2 is YYNGEE. CDR3 length: 17 residues. The CDR3 nucleotides read TGTGCCAGCAGCCCCCGGAGGGGGGGGCGTAGCACAGATACGCAGTATTTT. It translates to CASSPRRGGRSTDTQYF.

The gene calls are TRBV7-9 and TRBJ1-2; D might be TRBD1 (5 bases). V was trimmed by 7 bases and J by 6 bases, leaving 12 bases between them. Germline V gene lookup returns CDR1 SEHNR and CDR2 FQNEAQ (reference sequence). The CDR3 length is 12 residues. CDR3 nucleotides: TGTGCCAGCACCCAGGGCATTGATGGCTACACCTTC. This gives the protein CASTQGIDGYTF.

The rearrangement joins TRBV12-3 or TRBV12-4 to TRBJ2-3; 9 nucleotides align to TRBD2. J was trimmed by 4 bases and V by 6 bases; bases with no gene match: 8. The CDR3 is 15 amino acids. In DNA, the CDR3 is TGTGCCAGCAGGATTAGCGGGAGCAGACCAGATACGCAGTATTTT. Its translation: CASRISGSRPDTQYF.

CDR3 amino acids: CATIEGNEQFF. CDR3 DNA sequence: TGTGCCACGATCGAAGGGAATGAGCAGTTCTTC. This chain joins TRBV2 and TRBJ2-1; D call uncertain. The CDR3 loop spans 11 amino acids. With 10 bases removed from V and 7 bases from J, the gap between germline ends came to 11 bases. Germline CDR1 reads SNHLY; CDR2 reads FYNNEI.

The V gene is TRBV20-1, the J gene TRBJ2-4; D is perhaps TRBD1 or TRBD2 (5 bases each). V was cut by 4 bases and J by 6 bases, with 10 bases left in between. Germline V CDR1 and CDR2: DFQATT, SNEGSKA (reference sequence). The CDR3 is 12 residues long. DNA for the CDR3: TGCAGTGCTATGTCGAGGGGAAACATTCAGTACTTC. Translation: CSAMSRGNIQYF.

There are a few counts of this clonotype. The genes are TRBV9 and TRBJ2-1; possibly TRBD1 for D (6 bases). The J call may be in error: the DNA end matches TRBJ2-7 better. The CDR3 has 16 amino acids. Per the germline V gene, CDR1 is SGDLS and CDR2 is YYNGEE. CDR3 sequence reads: CASSHRTASSYNEQYF. CDR3 in DNA: TGTGCCAGCAGCCACCGGACAGCCAGCTCCTACAATGAGCAGTACTTC.

The gene calls are TRBV7-9 and TRBJ1-2; D is unclear. The CDR3 consists of 13 residues. Trimming took 7 bases from V and 7 from J, leaving 16 bases between them. Per germline, CDR1 SEHNR and CDR2 FQNEAQ (reference sequence). The CDR3 region is CASTLGGSCGYTF. The CDR3 DNA is TGTGCCAGCACCTTGGGCGGGTCCTGTGGCTACACCTTC.

V is TRBV18 and J is TRBJ1-4; no clear D. Trimming took off 5 bases at V and 3 bases at J, with 16 bases between the two ends. The CDR3 has 16 amino acids. The germline V gene has CDR1 KGHSH and CDR2 LQKENI. CDR3 amino acids: CASSVRAPAANEKLFF. The DNA for the CDR3 is TGTGCCAGCTCAGTCCGGGCCCCAGCGGCTAATGAAAAACTGTTTTTT.